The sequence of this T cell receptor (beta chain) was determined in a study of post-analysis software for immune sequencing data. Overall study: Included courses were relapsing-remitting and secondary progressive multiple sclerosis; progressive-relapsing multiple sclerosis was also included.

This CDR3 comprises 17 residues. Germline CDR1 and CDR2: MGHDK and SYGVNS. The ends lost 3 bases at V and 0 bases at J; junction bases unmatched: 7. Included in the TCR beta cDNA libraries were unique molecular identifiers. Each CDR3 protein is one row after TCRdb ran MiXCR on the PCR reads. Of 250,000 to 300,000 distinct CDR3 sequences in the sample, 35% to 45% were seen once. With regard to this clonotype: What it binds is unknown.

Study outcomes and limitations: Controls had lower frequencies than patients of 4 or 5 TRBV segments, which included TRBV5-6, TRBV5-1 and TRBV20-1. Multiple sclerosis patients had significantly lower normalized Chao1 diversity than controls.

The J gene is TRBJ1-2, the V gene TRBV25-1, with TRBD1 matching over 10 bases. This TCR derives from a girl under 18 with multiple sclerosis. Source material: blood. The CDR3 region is CASSDPTGGPANYGYTF. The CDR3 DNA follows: TGTGCCAGCAGTGACCCGACAGGGGGCCCCGCTAACTATGGCTACACCTTC.